The 14 T cell receptor beta chains in this list originate from one sample, sequenced in a study of blood T cell repertoires in COVID-19. The data were produced by immunoSEQ multiplex PCR, yet TCRdb's version contains in-frame clones alone and is incomplete. The table shows about 150,000 clones, with approximately 86% occurring only once. Sequences were obtained from peripheral blood. The receptors derive from a woman in her 70s with acute or convalescent COVID-19.

The chain combines TRBV2 with TRBJ1-5; 10 positions agree with TRBD1. CDR1 and CDR2 from the germline V gene are SNHLY and FYNNEI. CDR3 length: 15 amino acids. V was clipped by 6 bases and J by 7 bases; unmatched bases: 9. The CDR3 bases are TGTGCCAGCAGGAGAGGGACAGGGGTGACCCAGCCCCAGCATTTT. Its protein product is CASRRGTGVTQPQHF.

V usage is TRBV7-9 and J usage is TRBJ1-3, with 7 bases lining up with TRBD1. V shed 5 bases, J shed 4 bases, and the junction held 8 bases outside the gene matches. Germline lookup yields CDR1 SEHNR and CDR2 FQNEAQ (reference sequence). The CDR3 is 15 amino acids. Here the CDR3 DNA reads TGTGCCAGCAGCCTAACAACAGGGGTCGGAAACACCATATATTTT. Translating it yields CASSLTTGVGNTIYF.

The chain recombines TRBV6-6 with TRBJ2-7; TRBD2 is a possible D gene (7 bases). The germline V and J ends were trimmed by 6 bases and 0 bases, with 18 bases remaining between them. The CDR3 loop spans 16 amino acids. From germline, CDR1 is MNHNY and CDR2 SVGAGI (reference sequence). CDR3 residues: CASSSGGESRSYEQYF. For the CDR3, the DNA is TGTGCCAGCAGCTCGGGGGGCGAAAGCCGCTCCTACGAGCAGTACTTC.

The chain combines TRBV6-5 with TRBJ1-3; 8 nucleotides match TRBD1. In germline, CDR1 is MNHEY, CDR2 SVGAGI. The CDR3 contains 15 residues. V lost 0 bases to trimming and J lost 7 bases; unmatched junction nucleotides: 5. The CDR3: CASSYSRQGRNTIYF. DNA for the CDR3: TGTGCCAGCAGTTACTCCAGACAGGGGAGGAACACCATATATTTT.

This clone was detected once. The chain carries TRBV7-2 and TRBJ2-2, with 9 bases fitting TRBD1. Germline V gene data show CDR1 as SGHTA and CDR2 as FQGNSA. This CDR3 contains 17 residues. V lost 5 bases and J lost 0; bases outside the gene matches: 7. The CDR3 protein is CASSAHTGGANTGELFF. DNA of the CDR3: TGTGCCAGCAGCGCCCACACAGGGGGCGCGAACACCGGGGAGCTGTTTTTT.

The chain employs TRBV6-5 and TRBJ2-3, with 10 positions matching TRBD2. Looked up from germline, CDR1 is MNHEY and CDR2 is SVGAGI. V was clipped by 2 bases and J by 4 bases; unmatched bases: 6. The CDR3 length is 16 residues. The CDR3 nucleotides read TGTGCCAGCAGTTACAAAGCGGGGGGGGGCTCAGATACGCAGTATTTT. Translating gives CASSYKAGGGSDTQYF.

The chain uses TRBV27 and TRBJ1-5; TRBD1 matches at 8 bases. The CDR3 has 15 residues. V was clipped by 5 bases and J by 5 bases; unmatched bases: 8. Germline V gene lookup returns CDR1 MNHEY and CDR2 SMNVEV (reference sequence). Here the CDR3 reads CASSPSTGVYQPQHF. Here the CDR3 DNA reads TGTGCCAGCAGTCCATCGACAGGGGTCTATCAGCCCCAGCATTTT.

In DNA, the CDR3 is TGTGCCAGCAGTTTTGGGAGCGGGGGGGTTCAGCAGTTCTTC. This translates into CASSFGSGGVQQFF. The V gene is TRBV27, the J gene TRBJ2-1; 10 bases align to TRBD2. The CDR3 extends over 14 amino acids. V lost 3 bases to trimming and J lost 11 bases; unmatched junction nucleotides: 7. The V gene's germline CDR1 is MNHEY and CDR2 SMNVEV (reference sequence).

The J gene is TRBJ2-3, the V gene TRBV19; TRBD2 matches 7 bases. J lost 1 base, V lost 6 bases, and 7 bases had no gene match. CDR1 and CDR2 from the germline V gene are LNHDA and SQIVND (reference sequence). The CDR3 covers 15 residues. Written as DNA, the CDR3 is TGTGCCAGTAGCCTGGGAGGGGCCCGCACAGATACGCAGTATTTT. It translates to CASSLGGARTDTQYF.

This chain connects TRBV7-9 to TRBJ1-4, with TRBD1 identical over 7 bases. This CDR3 comprises 16 residues. The germline V gene has CDR1 SEHNR and CDR2 FQNEAQ (reference sequence). V was pared by 4 bases and J by 7 bases, with 12 bases of the junction left unmatched. CDR3 sequence reads: CASSYRGPQQSEKLFF. The DNA for the CDR3 is TGTGCCAGCAGCTATAGGGGGCCCCAACAGAGTGAAAAACTGTTTTTT.

The chain recombines TRBV6-6 with TRBJ2-3; TRBD1 aligns across 7 bases. The CDR3 length is 16 residues. From germline, CDR1 is MNHNY and CDR2 SVGAGI (reference sequence). V lost 4 bases to trimming and J lost 0 bases; unmatched junction nucleotides: 7. The CDR3 loop is CASSSRQGTSTDTQYF. CDR3 nucleotide sequence: TGTGCCAGCAGTTCGCGACAGGGCACTAGCACAGATACGCAGTATTTT.

The CDR3 DNA reads TGTGCCATCAGTGAGGCGACAGGGGGCACACCAGCTTTCTTT. This encodes CAISEATGGTPAFF. The chain carries TRBV10-3 and TRBJ1-1; 10 bases are shared with TRBD1. The ends lost 2 bases at V and 10 bases at J; junction bases unmatched: 7. Germline values: CDR1 ENHRY, CDR2 SYGVKD. The CDR3 runs 14 residues.

The V and J genes are TRBV18 and TRBJ1-1; D is undetermined. V shed 3 bases and J shed 6 bases, with 17 bases lying between them. CDR3 size: 15 residues. The germline gives CDR1 KGHSH, CDR2 LQKENI. CDR3 nucleotide sequence: TGTGCCAGCTCACCGAAAGTTGGTGCTAGCGCTGAAGCTTTCTTT. Translated, it gives CASSPKVGASAEAFF. Using reference TRBV18 and TRBJ1-1 for the parts outside the CDR3, the full variable domain is NAGVMQNPRHLVRRRGQEARLRCSPMKGHSHVYWYRQLPEEGLKFMVYLQKENIIDESGMPKERFSAEFPKEGPSILRIQQVVRGDSAAYFCASSPKVGASAEAFFGQGTRLTVV.

This chain links TRBV27 with TRBJ2-5; 9 bases agree with TRBD2. Per the germline V gene, CDR1 is MNHEY and CDR2 is SMNVEV (reference sequence). With 6 bases clipped from V and 2 bases from J, the junction kept 1 base outside the gene matches. The CDR3 has 13 residues. The CDR3 reads CASRRGGQETQYF. CDR3 sequence (DNA): TGTGCCAGCAGGCGGGGGGGTCAAGAGACCCAGTACTTC.